This T cell receptor (beta chain) was found in a study of PD-L1 blockade in urothelial cancer. Background on the study: Atezolizumab, begun by patients around 2014, was given at 1,200 mg intravenously every 3 weeks. Twenty-five of 29 patients were males with bladder-origin urothelial cancer. Prior regimens of chemotherapy numbered 0 to 3 per patient. Reported median T cell count for blood samples was around 140,000.

Per germline, CDR1 MNHEY and CDR2 SVGAGI. The CDR3 totals 16 residues. The V segment lost 2 bases and the J segment 5 bases; nucleotides outside the gene matches: 8. Only in-frame clones appear in the TCRdb table, and some are missing; sequencing was by immunoSEQ multiplex PCR. This table has roughly 39,000 clones, roughly 91% appearing once. The clonotype comes from a man in his fifties or sixties with urothelial cancer. V is TRBV6-5 and J is TRBJ1-2; 10 nucleotides match TRBD1. The material sequenced was PBMCs, taken around atezolizumab (anti-PD-L1) treatment. CDR3 sequence (DNA): TGTGCCAGCAGTTACGGGACAGGGGTCGAGGGGTATGGCTACACCTTC. Protein sequence: CASSYGTGVEGYGYTF.